This TCR beta chain was observed in a study of OX40 agonist ivuxolimab in advanced cancers. Study-wide context: The costimulatory receptor OX40 (CD134) was targeted by ivuxolimab, a fully human IgG2 agonistic monoclonal antibody. Intravenous ivuxolimab was administered to patients every 2 weeks at six dose levels: 0.01, 0.1, 0.3, 1.5, 3 and 10 mg/kg. Of the roughly 52 dose-escalation patients, hepatocellular carcinoma was present in about 20, melanoma in roughly 15, renal cell carcinoma in 9 and head and neck cancer in 9. The dose-escalation cohort was approximately 83% male with a mean age of roughly 62 years, ranging from roughly 23 to 90. Patients were allowed to have had prior anti-PD-1, anti-PD-L1 or anti-CTLA-4 therapy, and 30% to 50% of the dose-escalation patients had previously received checkpoint inhibitors. Partial responses were achieved by three dose-escalation patients, of whom one had hepatocellular carcinoma and two had cutaneous melanoma. The purpose of peripheral TCRbeta sequencing was to test whether ivuxolimab changed TCR sequence diversity and led to clonal T-cell expansion. The paper reports the monotherapy dose-escalation portion (N ≈ 52 patients) of the phase I ivuxolimab trial.

The cysteine opens and the phenylalanine closes a CDR3 of 11 amino acids. The kept DNA is CDR3 alone, 33 bases in frame from the first base. Relative to germline, V is 6 bases shorter and J is 3 bases shorter, with 8 bases between their ends. From the germline V gene (reference sequence), CDR1 is DFQATT and CDR2 is SNEGSKA. General findings and caveats noted by the study authors: Low levels of normalized T-cell clonal expansion were also seen in some patients who did not respond. Partial responders in the 0.1-3.0 mg/kg groups had among the lowest normalized peripheral clonal expansion, especially among CD8+ T cells. Clonal expansion of both CD4+ and CD8+ blood T cells was observed from baseline to week 6 at doses 0.1 to 3.0 mg/kg. Which antigens the clonally expanded peripheral T cells were specific for was not determined. On average, CD8+ T cells showed more expanded clones than CD4+ T cells after ivuxolimab.

To sequence the TCRbeta CDR3 region, genomic DNA was isolated from the sorted cells. The immunoSEQ Assay was used for sequencing of TCRbeta CDR3 regions. In TCRdb, the immuneACCESS table is reduced to in-frame sequences with V and J assigned. These tables do not hold every clone; where another copy was compared, an unresolved V gene accounts for under half, and the others remain unexplained. The sample profile shows fewer than 100,000 clones; around nine tenths of them were found once. Jointly, the top ten make up just over 0.75% of the sample. This clone showed up just a few times. Its antigen is unknown. The record has no base qualities; no much larger clone is one base away. The trial excluded patients who had a history of autoimmune disease or who were on systemic immunosuppression. Peripheral blood for TCR sequencing was collected from all dose cohorts at baseline, on cycle 4 day 1, and on cycle 7 day 1. The samples were taken from a phase I, first-in-human, multicenter, open-label dose-escalation trial of ivuxolimab. Adults with locally advanced or metastatic melanoma, renal cell, hepatocellular, or head and neck squamous cell carcinoma were enrolled in the trial. Before TCR sequencing, CD4+ T cells and CD8+ T cells were sorted from peripheral blood as separate populations.

The source was CD4+ or CD8+ T cells sorted from blood, collected in a trial of the OX40 agonist ivuxolimab. The TCR originated in an adult with an advanced solid tumor such as melanoma, head and neck, liver or kidney cancer. The chain is assembled from TRBV20-1 and TRBJ2-5, with no D gene named confidently. The CDR3 is CSAQLEETQYF. The bases read TGCAGTGCCCAGCTTGAAGAGACCCAGTACTTC.